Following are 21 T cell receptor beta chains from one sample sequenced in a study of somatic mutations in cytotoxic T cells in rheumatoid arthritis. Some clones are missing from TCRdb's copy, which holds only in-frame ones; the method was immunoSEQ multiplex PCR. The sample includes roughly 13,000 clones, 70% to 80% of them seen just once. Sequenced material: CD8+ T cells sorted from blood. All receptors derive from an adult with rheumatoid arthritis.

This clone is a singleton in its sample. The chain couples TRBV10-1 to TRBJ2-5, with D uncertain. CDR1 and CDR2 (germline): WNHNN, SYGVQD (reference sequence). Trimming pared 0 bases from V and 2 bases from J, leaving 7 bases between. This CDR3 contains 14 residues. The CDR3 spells CASSESTVQETQYF. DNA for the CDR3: TGCGCCAGCAGTGAGTCGACTGTACAAGAGACCCAGTACTTC.

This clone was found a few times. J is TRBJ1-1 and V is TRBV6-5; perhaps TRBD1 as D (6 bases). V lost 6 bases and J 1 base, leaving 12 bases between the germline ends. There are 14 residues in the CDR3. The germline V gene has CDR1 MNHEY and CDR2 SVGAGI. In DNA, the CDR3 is TGTGCCAGCAGCTACAGGGCCCAGAACACTGAAGCTTTCTTT. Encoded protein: CASSYRAQNTEAFF.

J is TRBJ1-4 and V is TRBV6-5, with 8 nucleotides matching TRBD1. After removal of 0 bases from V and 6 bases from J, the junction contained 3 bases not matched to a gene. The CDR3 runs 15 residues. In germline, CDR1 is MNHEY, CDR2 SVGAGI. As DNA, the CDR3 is TGTGCCAGCAGTTACTCGGGGACAGGTGATGAAAAACTGTTTTTT. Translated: CASSYSGTGDEKLFF.

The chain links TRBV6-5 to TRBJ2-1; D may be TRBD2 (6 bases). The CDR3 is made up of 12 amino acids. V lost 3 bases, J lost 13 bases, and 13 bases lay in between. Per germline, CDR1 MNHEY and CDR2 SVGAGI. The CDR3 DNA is TGTGCCAGCAGTTATTCGGGCGGGGACCAGTTCTTC. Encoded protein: CASSYSGGDQFF.

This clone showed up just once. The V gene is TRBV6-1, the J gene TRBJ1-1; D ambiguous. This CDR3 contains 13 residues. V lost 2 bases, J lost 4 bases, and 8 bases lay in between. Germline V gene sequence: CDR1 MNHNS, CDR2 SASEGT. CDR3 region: CASSERVGTEAFF. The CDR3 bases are TGTGCCAGCAGTGAAAGGGTAGGCACTGAAGCTTTCTTT.

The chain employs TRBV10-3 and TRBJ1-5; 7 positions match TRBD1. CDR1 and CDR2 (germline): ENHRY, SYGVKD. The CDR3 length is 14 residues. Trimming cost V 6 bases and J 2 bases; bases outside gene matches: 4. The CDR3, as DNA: TGTGCCATCAGCCGGGACAGCGGCAATCAGCCCCAGCATTTT. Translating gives CAISRDSGNQPQHF.

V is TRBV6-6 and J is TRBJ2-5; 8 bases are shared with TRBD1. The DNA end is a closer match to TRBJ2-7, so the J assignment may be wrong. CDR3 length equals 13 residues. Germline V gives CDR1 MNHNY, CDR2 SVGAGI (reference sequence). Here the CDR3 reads CASRQGLRDEQYF. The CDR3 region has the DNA TGTGCCTCAAGACAGGGGCTACGGGACGAGCAGTACTTC.

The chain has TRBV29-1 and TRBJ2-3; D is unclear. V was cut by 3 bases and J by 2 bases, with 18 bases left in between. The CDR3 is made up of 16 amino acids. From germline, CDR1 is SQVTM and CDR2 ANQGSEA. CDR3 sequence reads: CSVESLVSTHTDTQYF. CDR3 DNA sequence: TGCAGCGTTGAGTCCCTAGTGTCGACTCACACAGATACGCAGTATTTT.

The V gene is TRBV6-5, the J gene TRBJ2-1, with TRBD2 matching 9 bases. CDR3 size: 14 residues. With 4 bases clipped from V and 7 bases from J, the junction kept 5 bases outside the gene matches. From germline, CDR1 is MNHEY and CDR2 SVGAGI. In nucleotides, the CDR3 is TGTGCCAGCAGTTCGGGCGGGGGGGCGAATGAGCAGTTCTTC. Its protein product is CASSSGGGANEQFF.

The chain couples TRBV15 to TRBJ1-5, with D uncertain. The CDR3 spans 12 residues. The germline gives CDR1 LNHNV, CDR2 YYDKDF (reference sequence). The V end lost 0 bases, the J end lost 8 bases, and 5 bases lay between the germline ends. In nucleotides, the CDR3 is TGTGCCACCAGCAGAGATTCGGAGCCCCAGCATTTT. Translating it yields CATSRDSEPQHF.

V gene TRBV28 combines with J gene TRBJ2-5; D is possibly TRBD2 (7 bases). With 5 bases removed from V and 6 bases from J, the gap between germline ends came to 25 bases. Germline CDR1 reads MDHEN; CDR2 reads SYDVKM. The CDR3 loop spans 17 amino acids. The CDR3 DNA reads TGTGCCAGCAGTCCGGGAGGTGGGGGCGCCCCGTCCAAGACCCAGTACTTC. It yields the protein CASSPGGGGAPSKTQYF.

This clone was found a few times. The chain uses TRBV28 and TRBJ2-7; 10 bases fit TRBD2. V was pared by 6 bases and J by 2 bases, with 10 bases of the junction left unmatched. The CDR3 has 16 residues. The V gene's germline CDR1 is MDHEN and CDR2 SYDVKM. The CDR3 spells CASSKRGSGGAYEQYF. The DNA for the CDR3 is TGTGCCAGCAGCAAAAGGGGGAGCGGGGGGGCCTACGAGCAGTACTTC.

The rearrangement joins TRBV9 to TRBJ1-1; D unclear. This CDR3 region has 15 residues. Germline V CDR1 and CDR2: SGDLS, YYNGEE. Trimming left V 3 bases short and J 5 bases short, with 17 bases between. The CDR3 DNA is TGTGCCAGCAGCGCCGAAGGGTCCCGCTGGACTGAAGCTTTCTTT. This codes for CASSAEGSRWTEAFF. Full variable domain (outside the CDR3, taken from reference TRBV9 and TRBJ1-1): DSGVTQTPKHLITATGQRVTLRCSPRSGDLSVYWYQQSLDQGLQFLIQYYNGEERAKGNILERFSAQQFPDLHSELNLSSLELGDSALYFCASSAEGSRWTEAFFGQGTRLTVV.

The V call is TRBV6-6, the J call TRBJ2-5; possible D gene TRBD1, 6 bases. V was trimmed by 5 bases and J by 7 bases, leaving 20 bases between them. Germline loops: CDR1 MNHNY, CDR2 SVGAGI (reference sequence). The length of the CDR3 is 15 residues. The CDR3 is CASSTYRVGQGTQYF. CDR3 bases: TGTGCCAGCAGTACGTACAGGGTTGGCCAGGGGACCCAGTACTTC.

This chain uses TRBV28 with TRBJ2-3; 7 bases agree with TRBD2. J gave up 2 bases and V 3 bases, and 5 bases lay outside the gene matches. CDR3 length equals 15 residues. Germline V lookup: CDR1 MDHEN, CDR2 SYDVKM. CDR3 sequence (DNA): TGTGCCAGCAGTTTTAGGGACTACATCACAGATACGCAGTATTTT. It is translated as CASSFRDYITDTQYF.

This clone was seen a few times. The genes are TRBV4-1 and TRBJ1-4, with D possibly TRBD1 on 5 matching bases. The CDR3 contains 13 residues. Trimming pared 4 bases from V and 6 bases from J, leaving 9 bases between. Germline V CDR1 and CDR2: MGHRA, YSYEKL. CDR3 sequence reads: CASSLRDDEKLFF. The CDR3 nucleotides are TGCGCCAGCAGCCTCCGGGACGATGAAAAACTGTTTTTT.

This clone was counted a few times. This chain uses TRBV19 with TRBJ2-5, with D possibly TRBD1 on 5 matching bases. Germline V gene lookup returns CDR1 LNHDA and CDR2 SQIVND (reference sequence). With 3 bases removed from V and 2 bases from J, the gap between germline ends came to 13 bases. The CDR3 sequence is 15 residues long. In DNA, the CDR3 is TGTGCCAGTAGTATGTGGGGCAGCCCACAAGAGACCCAGTACTTC. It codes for CASSMWGSPQETQYF.

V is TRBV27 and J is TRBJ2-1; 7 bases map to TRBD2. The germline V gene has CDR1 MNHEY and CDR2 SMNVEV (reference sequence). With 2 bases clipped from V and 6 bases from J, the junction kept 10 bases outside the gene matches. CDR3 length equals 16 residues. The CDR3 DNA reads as TGTGCCAGCAGTTTAAGCGAGCGGGGTATCGGCAATGAGCAGTTCTTC. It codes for CASSLSERGIGNEQFF.

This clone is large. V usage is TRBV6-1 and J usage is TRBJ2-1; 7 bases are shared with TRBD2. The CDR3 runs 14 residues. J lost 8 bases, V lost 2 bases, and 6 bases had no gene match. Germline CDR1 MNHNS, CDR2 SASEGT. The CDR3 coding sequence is TGTGCCAGCAGTGAATGGGGGACTAACGATGAGCAGTTCTTC. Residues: CASSEWGTNDEQFF.

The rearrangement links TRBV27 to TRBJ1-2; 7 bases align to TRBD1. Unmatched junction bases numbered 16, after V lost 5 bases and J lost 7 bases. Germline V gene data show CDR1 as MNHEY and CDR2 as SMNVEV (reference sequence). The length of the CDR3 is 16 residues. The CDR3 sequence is CASSPSLTGLIGGYTF. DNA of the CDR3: TGTGCCAGCAGTCCCTCCCTGACAGGGTTGATTGGTGGCTACACCTTC.

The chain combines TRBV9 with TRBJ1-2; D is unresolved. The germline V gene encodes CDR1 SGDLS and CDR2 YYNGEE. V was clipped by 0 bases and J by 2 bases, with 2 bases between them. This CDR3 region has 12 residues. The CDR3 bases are TGTGCCAGCAGCGTAGGCAACTATGGCTACACCTTC. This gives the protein CASSVGNYGYTF.